These 30 T cell receptor beta chains came from one sample sequenced in a study of blood T cell repertoires in COVID-19 (dated by TCRdb to 2018 to 2021). The library was prepared using the immunoSEQ multiplex PCR assay. TCRdb provides this immuneACCESS table in a form limited to in-frame rearrangements. Some clones are lacking; in checked studies, under half of them reflect an unresolved V gene, and why the rest are absent is not known. This sample has about 170,000 clones in its table, and about 93% of those were observed once. 4.6% of the sample rests with the top ten. Sample: peripheral blood. Source of these receptors: a woman in her forties or fifties with acute or convalescent COVID-19.

This rearrangement joins TRBV4-3 to TRBJ2-7; the D gene is possibly TRBD2 (6 bases). Germline CDR1 reads LGHNA; CDR2 reads YSLEER. The CDR3 has 14 amino acids. Trimming took 0 bases from V and 3 from J, leaving 9 bases between them. CDR3 DNA sequence: TGCGCCAGCAGCCAAGATCGGCGGGGCTACGAGCAGTACTTC. This gives the protein CASSQDRRGYEQYF.

CDR3 protein: CASEGRGRGNLATNEKLFF. CDR3 sequence (DNA): TGTGCCAGTGAGGGTCGGGGCAGGGGGAATCTTGCAACTAATGAAAAACTGTTTTTT. The rearrangement links TRBV19 to TRBJ1-4; TRBD1 agrees at 7 bases. V gave up 8 bases and J gave up 0 bases; unmatched junction bases: 18. The length of the CDR3 is 19 residues. CDR1 and CDR2 (germline): LNHDA, SQIVND (reference sequence).

The genes are TRBV13 and TRBJ2-1, with TRBD1 identical over 7 bases. Losses at the gene ends were 2 bases for V and 8 bases for J; bases not matched to a gene: 3. This CDR3 has 13 residues. In germline, CDR1 is PRHDT, CDR2 FYEKMQ (reference sequence). The CDR3 DNA follows: TGTGCCAGCAGCTTAAGGGACAGCTATGAGCAGTTCTTC. It specifies CASSLRDSYEQFF.

This chain connects TRBV30 to TRBJ1-1; 9 bases line up with TRBD1. Trimming took 4 bases from V and 5 from J; bases not matched to a gene: 8. Germline V CDR1 and CDR2: GTSNPN, SVGIG (reference sequence). The CDR3 contains 14 residues. CDR3 sequence reads: CAWKMRQGGTEAFF. In DNA form, the CDR3 reads TGTGCCTGGAAAATGCGACAGGGGGGAACTGAAGCTTTCTTT.

The rearrangement links TRBV6-2 or TRBV6-3 to TRBJ1-1; 7 bases align to TRBD1. CDR1 and CDR2 from the germline V gene are MNHEY and SVGEGT. The V and J ends lost 4 bases and 7 bases, in that order; junction bases with no gene match: 12. The CDR3 contains 15 residues. The CDR3 sequence: CASSSRQGKRIEAFF. In DNA form, the CDR3 reads TGTGCCAGCAGTTCCCGACAGGGAAAGAGAATTGAAGCTTTCTTT.

CDR3 protein: CATNRGRNEQYF. CDR3 coding DNA: TGTGCCACCAACAGGGGTCGGAACGAGCAGTACTTC. V and J are TRBV28 and TRBJ2-7; 7 bases map to TRBD1. This CDR3 is 12 amino acids long. V trimming: 10 bases; J trimming: 5 bases; junction bases outside the gene matches: 8. Looked up from germline, CDR1 is MDHEN and CDR2 is SYDVKM.

CDR3 sequence: CASSPGQVPNEKLFF. In DNA form, the CDR3 reads TGTGCCAGCAGCCCCGGACAGGTGCCTAATGAAAAACTGTTTTTT. The genes are TRBV5-4 and TRBJ1-4; 7 bases align to TRBD1. This CDR3 has 15 amino acids. With V trimmed by 4 bases and J by 3 bases, 6 bases remained unmatched. The V gene's germline CDR1 is SGHNT and CDR2 YYREEE (reference sequence).

The chain carries TRBV7-8 and TRBJ1-2; TRBD1 aligns across 12 bases. The CDR3 is 14 amino acids. CDR1 and CDR2 from the germline V gene are SGHVS and FQNEAQ. J was trimmed by 7 bases and V by 5 bases; bases with no gene match: 5. The CDR3, as DNA: TGTGCCAGCAGCCCGGGACAGGGGGCGTTTGGCTACACCTTC. Protein sequence: CASSPGQGAFGYTF. The full variable domain, with the rest looked up from reference TRBV7-8 and TRBJ1-2, is GAGVSQSPRYKVAKRGQDVALRCDPISGHVSLFWYQQALGQGPEFLTYFQNEAQLDKSGLPSDRFFAERPEGSVSTLKIQRTQQEDSAVYLCASSPGQGAFGYTFGSGTRLTVV.

The chain recombines TRBV30 with TRBJ1-2, with D possibly TRBD1 on 5 matching bases. The CDR3 is 19 residues long. Trimming pared 4 bases from V and 3 bases from J, leaving 30 bases between. The germline V gene has CDR1 GTSNPN and CDR2 SVGIG (reference sequence). The CDR3 DNA reads as TGTGCCTGGAACGGTTTCGGGACCCAAATCGGAGGGAGCGACTATGGCTACACCTTC. Its translation is CAWNGFGTQIGGSDYGYTF.

The chain uses TRBV25-1 and TRBJ2-3; 7 nucleotides align to TRBD2. Germline V CDR1 and CDR2: MGHDK, SYGVNS. This CDR3 contains 14 residues. V was pared by 10 bases and J by 5 bases, with 12 bases of the junction left unmatched. The CDR3 bases are TGTGCCACCCGGGGGGTCATCCGCGGAGATACGCAGTATTTT. It translates to CATRGVIRGDTQYF.

This sequence joins TRBV2 and TRBJ1-6; 9 positions agree with TRBD1. The CDR3 is made up of 17 amino acids. CDR1 is SNHLY, CDR2 FYNNEI, per germline. V was clipped by 2 bases and J by 10 bases; unmatched bases: 12. The CDR3, as DNA: TGTGCCAGCAGTGAACGGCTTTGGACAGGGGAACAATCACCCCTCCACTTT. Protein product: CASSERLWTGEQSPLHF.

The chain uses TRBV7-8 and TRBJ1-6, with D possibly TRBD1 on 5 matching bases. The CDR3 totals 12 residues. The V end was cut by 5 bases, the J end by 8 bases, with 7 bases between. The germline CDR1 and CDR2 sequences are SGHVS and FQNEAQ. The chain's CDR3 is CASSRRDSPLHF. The CDR3 nucleotides are TGTGCCAGCAGCCGCAGGGATTCACCCCTCCACTTT. The full variable domain, completed using reference TRBV7-8 and TRBJ1-6, is GAGVSQSPRYKVAKRGQDVALRCDPISGHVSLFWYQQALGQGPEFLTYFQNEAQLDKSGLPSDRFFAERPEGSVSTLKIQRTQQEDSAVYLCASSRRDSPLHFGNGTRLTVT.

The chain is built from TRBV24-1 and TRBJ1-4; maybe TRBD1 (5 bases). Germline V lookup: CDR1 KGHDR, CDR2 SFDVKD. There are 15 residues in the CDR3. The V gene lost 5 bases and the J gene lost 7 bases, with 16 bases spanning the gap. This chain's CDR3 is CATSAPEGRGEKLFF. DNA for the CDR3: TGTGCCACCAGTGCCCCCGAGGGGCGGGGTGAAAAACTGTTTTTT.

The chain's CDR3 is CASSPYPGEKLFF. The CDR3 DNA sequence: TGTGCCAGCAGCCCCTACCCCGGGGAAAAACTGTTTTTT. The chain has TRBV7-2 and TRBJ1-4; no reliable D call. CDR1 and CDR2 (germline): SGHTA, FQGNSA. V was clipped by 5 bases and J by 8 bases, with 12 bases between them. This CDR3 region has 13 residues.

The rearrangement joins TRBV4-1 to TRBJ1-2; maybe TRBD1 (5 bases). CDR1 MGHRA and CDR2 YSYEKL come from the germline V gene. The CDR3 is 13 residues long. Trimming stripped 4 bases from V and 4 bases from J, with 10 bases between. The chain's CDR3 is CASSRGEIYGYTF. CDR3 DNA: TGCGCCAGCAGCCGGGGGGAGATCTATGGCTACACCTTC.

The chain carries TRBV28 and TRBJ1-2; TRBD1 matches 8 bases. V was clipped by 6 bases and J by 8 bases; unmatched bases: 11. The CDR3 consists of 14 residues. Per germline, CDR1 MDHEN and CDR2 SYDVKM. CDR3 DNA sequence: TGTGCCAGCAGACGGGGTCAGGGGGCAATCGGCTACACCTTC. Translated: CASRRGQGAIGYTF.

The chain has TRBV7-8 and TRBJ1-2; no reliable D call. This CDR3 contains 12 residues. From germline, CDR1 is SGHVS and CDR2 FQNEAQ. The V end was cut by 1 base, the J end by 7 bases, with 7 bases between. The CDR3 here is CASSLDGRGYTF. CDR3 DNA: TGTGCCAGCAGCTTAGATGGCCGTGGCTACACCTTC. The full variable domain, its missing parts supplied by reference TRBV7-8 and TRBJ1-2, is GAGVSQSPRYKVAKRGQDVALRCDPISGHVSLFWYQQALGQGPEFLTYFQNEAQLDKSGLPSDRFFAERPEGSVSTLKIQRTQQEDSAVYLCASSLDGRGYTFGSGTRLTVV.

The chain uses TRBV6-5 and TRBJ1-2; D gene ambiguous. In germline, CDR1 is MNHEY, CDR2 SVGAGI. V was pared by 2 bases and J by 4 bases, with 8 bases between. The CDR3 has 13 amino acids. The DNA for the CDR3 is TGTGCCAGCAGTTACGCCGGTAGCTATGGCTACACCTTC. It yields the protein CASSYAGSYGYTF.

The chain links TRBV6-5 to TRBJ1-5; no definite D call. CDR3 length: 15 amino acids. The germline V gene has CDR1 MNHEY and CDR2 SVGAGI. Trimming removed 6 bases at V and 3 bases at J, with 15 bases between. The CDR3 DNA is TGTGCCAGCAGATGGGCGAGTGGGCACAATCAGCCCCAGCATTTT. Protein product: CASRWASGHNQPQHF.

The V call is TRBV27, the J call TRBJ2-7; D may be TRBD1 (5 bases). CDR3 length equals 11 residues. The V gene's germline CDR1 is MNHEY and CDR2 SMNVEV (reference sequence). V lost 5 bases and J lost 6, with 8 bases in between. The CDR3 reads CASSPDSEQYF. The CDR3, as DNA: TGTGCCAGCAGTCCCGACAGCGAGCAGTACTTC.

Remarks on this clone: In the same sample, other DNA sequences code for this CDR3. This sequence joins TRBV30 and TRBJ1-6; no definite D call. The CDR3 is 14 residues long. The germline V and J ends were trimmed by 0 bases and 6 bases, with 9 bases remaining between them. Looked up from germline, CDR1 is GTSNPN and CDR2 is SVGIG (reference sequence). In nucleotides, the CDR3 is TGTGCCTGGAGTGTACTGGGAGGTAATTCACCCCTCCACTTT. This translates into CAWSVLGGNSPLHF.

The chain couples TRBV2 to TRBJ2-7; no reliable D call. The germline V gene has CDR1 SNHLY and CDR2 FYNNEI. V gave up 7 bases and J gave up 2 bases, with 9 bases separating them. There are 12 residues in the CDR3. The CDR3 here is CASTPIAYEQYF. CDR3 DNA sequence: TGTGCCAGCACCCCCATTGCCTACGAGCAGTACTTC.

This sequence joins TRBV6-2 or TRBV6-3 and TRBJ2-7; 7 bases align to TRBD1. V lost 5 bases and J lost 3; bases outside the gene matches: 13. CDR1 and CDR2 (germline): MNHEY, SVGEGT. The CDR3 extends over 16 amino acids. DNA for the CDR3: TGTGCCAGCAGTCTTTCCGACAGGGCTACTCACTACGAGCAGTACTTC. Translation: CASSLSDRATHYEQYF.

The rearrangement links TRBV12-3 or TRBV12-4 to TRBJ1-1; possible D gene TRBD1, 5 bases. V gave up 3 bases and J gave up 6 bases, with 8 bases separating them. CDR3 size: 12 residues. CDR3 DNA sequence: TGTGCCAGCAGTTTGGAGGGACCTGAAGCTTTCTTT. Its translation: CASSLEGPEAFF.

CDR3 nucleotides: TGTGCCACCAGTGACCCTATGGGACAGAGCACAGATACGCAGTATTTT. Protein product: CATSDPMGQSTDTQYF. This rearrangement joins TRBV24-1 to TRBJ2-3, with 7 bases that match TRBD1. Germline V gene lookup returns CDR1 KGHDR and CDR2 SFDVKD. With V trimmed by 4 bases and J by 0 bases, 6 bases remained unmatched. The CDR3 runs 16 residues.

J is TRBJ2-7 and V is TRBV24-1; 7 bases are shared with TRBD1. Germline lookup yields CDR1 KGHDR and CDR2 SFDVKD. This CDR3 spans 18 amino acids. V lost 11 bases, J lost 2 bases, and 23 bases stayed unmatched. The CDR3 reads CASLNKAKHRDRAYEQYF. Written as DNA, the CDR3 is TGTGCCAGCCTAAACAAAGCAAAACACCGGGACAGAGCCTACGAGCAGTACTTC.

This chain links TRBV7-8 with TRBJ1-5, with D unclear. This CDR3 spans 13 amino acids. Trimming cost V 1 base and J 6 bases, with 7 bases left between them. Germline CDR1 is SGHVS and CDR2 is FQNEAQ. The CDR3 DNA sequence: TGTGCCAGCAGCTTAGGAAGCGGTCAGCCCCAGCATTTT. Protein: CASSLGSGQPQHF.

This chain uses TRBV6-5 with TRBJ1-2; tentative D call: TRBD1 (5 bases). Germline V CDR1 and CDR2: MNHEY, SVGAGI. With 8 bases removed from V and 13 bases from J, the gap between germline ends came to 20 bases. The CDR3 loop spans 12 amino acids. In nucleotides, the CDR3 is TGTGCCAGCGGGCCAGGACCCTTCGGGGGCACCTTC. Its protein is CASGPGPFGGTF.

The chain employs TRBV9 and TRBJ1-2; no clear D gene. The CDR3 sequence is 14 residues long. Germline V lookup: CDR1 SGDLS, CDR2 YYNGEE. V was trimmed by 4 bases and J by 5 bases, leaving 15 bases between them. The CDR3 spells CASSPTAQRYGYTF. The CDR3 coding sequence is TGTGCCAGCAGCCCCACCGCCCAGCGTTATGGCTACACCTTC.

The chain employs TRBV7-2 and TRBJ2-2; tentative D call: TRBD1 (5 bases). Trimming removed 5 bases from V and 4 bases from J, with 17 bases in between. CDR3 length: 16 residues. From germline, CDR1 is SGHTA and CDR2 FQGNSA. The CDR3: CASSESPGFITGELFF. The CDR3 DNA sequence: TGTGCCAGCAGCGAATCTCCAGGGTTCATCACCGGGGAGCTGTTTTTT.